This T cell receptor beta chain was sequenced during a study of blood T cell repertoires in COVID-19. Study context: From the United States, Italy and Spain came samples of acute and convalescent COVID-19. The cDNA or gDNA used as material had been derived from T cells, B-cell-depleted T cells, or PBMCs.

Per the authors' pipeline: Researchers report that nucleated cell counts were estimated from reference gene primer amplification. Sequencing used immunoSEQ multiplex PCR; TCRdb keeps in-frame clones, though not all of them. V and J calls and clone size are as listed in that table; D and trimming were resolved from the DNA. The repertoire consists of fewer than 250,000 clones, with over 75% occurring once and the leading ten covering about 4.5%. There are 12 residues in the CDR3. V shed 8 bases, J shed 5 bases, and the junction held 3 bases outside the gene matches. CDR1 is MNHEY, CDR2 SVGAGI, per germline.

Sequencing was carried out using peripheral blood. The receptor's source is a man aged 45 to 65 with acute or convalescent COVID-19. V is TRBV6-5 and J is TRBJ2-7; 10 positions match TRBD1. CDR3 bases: TGTGCCAGCCGGGACAGGGGCCACGAGCAGTACTTC. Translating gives CASRDRGHEQYF.